This T cell receptor (beta chain) was profiled in a study of prognosis after radiotherapy for stage I lung cancer. Many counts were recorded for this clonotype. A read error may account for a junction end that differs from germline. Multiplex PCR in two rounds served to amplify TCR beta CDR3 from genomic DNA. TRBV and TRBJ genes each had their own specific primers in first-round PCR. For its second round, the PCR relied on universal primers. Via MiXCR, TCRdb re-called the multiplex PCR reads, giving one row per CDR3 protein. The data show about 26,000 distinct CDR3 sequences, around 30% seen once. Germline values: CDR1 GTSNPN, CDR2 SVGIG (reference sequence). The CDR3 totals 12 residues.

The specimen was PBMCs, collected before or after stereotactic body radiation therapy (not recorded which). This chain connects TRBV30 to TRBJ2-5; 13 bases line up with TRBD2. The clonotype was recovered from a donor aged 50 or older with non-small cell lung cancer. Here the CDR3 DNA reads TGTGCCTGGAGTGTAGAAGGACTAGCGGGGGTTTTC. Its translation is CAWSVEGLAGVF.